These T cell receptor beta chains were read from a single sample in a study of CD8 T cells in Susac syndrome. TCRdb called the immunoSEQ multiplex PCR reads again in MiXCR, with one record for every CDR3 protein. The table shows 20,000 to 25,000 distinct CDR3 sequences, with approximately 93% occurring only once. Input material: CD8+ T cells from PBMCs. The receptors stem from a human donor in good health. CDR3s include the opening cysteine and the closing phenylalanine or tryptophan. The D gene is left open where the match is weak. The listing skips clone size in some rows; elsewhere it reads once, few, many or a size class.

>.|.|TRBJ2-3|TRBV5-4
TGTGCCAGCAGCTTCGGAGATACGCAGTATTTT
CASSFGDTQYF
>.|.|TRBJ1-5|TRBV7-9
TGTGCCAGCAGCCTGACCCAAGAGGGTAGCAATCAGCCCCAGCATTTT
CASSLTQEGSNQPQHF
>.|.|TRBJ2-1|TRBV7-6
TGTGCCAGCAGCTCCTTATCTTACAATGAGCAGTTCTTC
CASSSLSYNEQFF
>.|TRBD2|TRBJ2-1|TRBV7-6
TGTGCCAGCAGCCCCCCGGGACTAGCGGGGAAAGACAATGAGCAGTTCTTC
CASSPPGLAGKDNEQFF
>.|.|TRBJ2-7|TRBV6-2/TRBV6-3
TGTGCCAGCAGTTACTCGCGTGAGGCGTACTTC
CASSYSREAYF
>.|.|TRBJ2-7|TRBV7-9
TGTGCCAGCAGCTTAGTCGAAACCAGGCATCCCTGGGACGAGCAGTACTTC
CASSLVETRHPWDEQYF
>.|.|TRBJ2-1|TRBV19
TGTGCCAGTCGCGGGGACGGCTACAATGAGCAGTTCTTC
CASRGDGYNEQFF
>.|TRBD1|TRBJ1-6|TRBV6-1
TGTGCCAGCAGCATCCTTGGACAGGGTGGAAGGTCACCCCTCCACTTT
CASSILGQGGRSPLHF
>.|.|TRBJ2-1|TRBV6-5
TGTGCCAGCAGGGGAGGAGGGAATGAGCAGTTCTTC
CASRGGGNEQFF
>.|.|TRBJ2-5|TRBV7-2
TGTGCCAGCAGCTTAAATGGGGTCCAAGAGACCCAGTACTTC
CASSLNGVQETQYF
>.|.|TRBJ1-1|TRBV29-1
TGCAGCGTTGGGCGGCAAAACACTGAAGCTTTCTTT
CSVGRQNTEAFF
>.|TRBD1|TRBJ2-5|TRBV7-2
TGTGCCAGCAGCTGGCTGACAGGGGCCGGTGAGACCCAGTACTTC
CASSWLTGAGETQYF
>once|.|TRBJ2-4|TRBV6-5
TGTGCCAGCAGCCCGTTTAAGGGGCTATTGAACATTCAGTACTTC
CASSPFKGLLNIQYF
>.|.|TRBJ1-1|TRBV19
TGTGCCAGTACCGATCTCGTACTGCGGGCTTTCTTT
CASTDLVLRAFF
>.|.|TRBJ2-3|TRBV7-9
TGTGCCAGCAGCTTTGGGGGAGGGGGCAGCGATACGCAGTATTTT
CASSFGGGGSDTQYF
>.|TRBD2|TRBJ2-3|TRBV6-1
TGTGCCAGCAGTGAAGGCGGGGGGGCAGCAGATACGCAGTATTTT
CASSEGGGAADTQYF
>.|.|TRBJ1-1|TRBV7-8
TGTGCCAGCAGGACGGGACTCTCCAACACTGAAGCTTTCTTT
CASRTGLSNTEAFF
>.|.|TRBJ2-7|TRBV7-8
TGTGCCAGCACCCAAGACGACATCGCCGACTACGAGCAGTACTTC
CASTQDDIADYEQYF
>once|.|TRBJ2-7|TRBV6-5
TGTGCCAGCAGAACGGACCCTGGATACGAGCAGTACTTC
CASRTDPGYEQYF
>.|TRBD2|TRBJ2-7|TRBV20-1
TGCAGTGCTAGAGATATTAGCGGGGTCTCGGGGCAGTACTTC
CSARDISGVSGQYF
>.|.|TRBJ1-3|TRBV6-6
TGTGCCAGCAGGTCACAGTTTCCGTCTGGAAACACCATATATTTT
CASRSQFPSGNTIYF
>.|TRBD1|TRBJ1-1|TRBV6-1
TGTGCCAGCAGCCTAGGCCCGGGACAGCTTATGGACACTGAAGCTTTCTTT
CASSLGPGQLMDTEAFF
>.|.|TRBJ1-2|TRBV7-9
TGTGCCAGCAGCAGTTACTCCCCCAGCCTAATAGGGCAGCATGGCTACACCTTC
CASSSYSPSLIGQHGYTF
>.|.|TRBJ1-4|TRBV12-3/TRBV12-4
TGTGCCAGCAGCCTTTTGGGCGGTAATGAAAAACTGTTTTTT
CASSLLGGNEKLFF
>.|.|TRBJ2-2|TRBV27
TGTGCCAGCAGTCCCTCAGCCTCCCTCCACACCGGGGAGCTGTTTTTT
CASSPSASLHTGELFF
>.|.|TRBJ1-2|TRBV7-9
TGTGCCAGCAGCTCGGGGGAGGCCAGCTATGGCTACACCTTC
CASSSGEASYGYTF
>.|.|TRBJ1-1|TRBV10-2
TGCGCCAGCAGGAACACTGAAGCTTTCTTT
CASRNTEAFF
>.|.|TRBJ2-2|TRBV9
TGTGCCAGCAGCGTAGCCGGGACAACGAACACCGGGGAGCTGTTTTTT
CASSVAGTTNTGELFF
>.|.|TRBJ2-1|TRBV29-1
TGCAGCTCCCCTGAGGGCCATGAGCAGTTCTTC
CSSPEGHEQFF
>.|TRBD1|TRBJ2-1|TRBV6-1
TGTGCCAGCGCACGAGTAATTCCGGGACAGGGGGACGGCCTCTACAATGAGCAGTTCTTC
CASARVIPGQGDGLYNEQFF